What follows is one T cell receptor (beta chain) and its context. Other DNA sequences within the sample encode an identical CDR3. This sample is part of a study of blood T cell repertoires in COVID-19. Study context: Samples representing acute and convalescent COVID-19 were sourced from the United States, Italy and Spain. In each case, the material was cDNA or gDNA derived from T cells, B-cell-depleted T cells, or PBMCs.

Sequencing used immunoSEQ multiplex PCR; TCRdb keeps in-frame clones, though not all of them. The sample has 95,000 to 100,000 clones, approximately 92% seen once; the top ten hold approximately 5.4%. Per germline, CDR1 SNHLY and CDR2 FYNNEI. The CDR3 has 14 residues. V lost 2 bases and J lost 3, with 8 bases in between. This chain links TRBV2 with TRBJ1-3; D is perhaps TRBD1 (6 bases). Sequenced input: peripheral blood. This clonotype was sampled from a man over 45 with active COVID-19. CDR3 nucleotide sequence: TGTGCCAGCAGTGAACGGACAGTTGGAAACACCATATATTTT. Translation: CASSERTVGNTIYF.